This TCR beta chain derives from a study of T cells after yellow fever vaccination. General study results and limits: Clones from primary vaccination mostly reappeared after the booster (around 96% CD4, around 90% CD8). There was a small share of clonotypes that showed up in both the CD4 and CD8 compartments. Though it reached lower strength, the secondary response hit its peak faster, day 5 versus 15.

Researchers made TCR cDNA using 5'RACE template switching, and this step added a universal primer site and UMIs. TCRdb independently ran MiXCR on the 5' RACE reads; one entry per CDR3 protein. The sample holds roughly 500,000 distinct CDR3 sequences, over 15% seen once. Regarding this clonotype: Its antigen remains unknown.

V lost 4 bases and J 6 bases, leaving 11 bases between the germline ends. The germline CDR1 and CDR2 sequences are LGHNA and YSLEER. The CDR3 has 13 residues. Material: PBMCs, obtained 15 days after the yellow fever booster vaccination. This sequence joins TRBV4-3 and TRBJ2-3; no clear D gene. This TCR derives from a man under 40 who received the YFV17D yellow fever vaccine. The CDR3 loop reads CASSLRKEDTQYF. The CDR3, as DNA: TGCGCCAGCAGCCTTAGGAAGGAGGATACGCAGTATTTT.